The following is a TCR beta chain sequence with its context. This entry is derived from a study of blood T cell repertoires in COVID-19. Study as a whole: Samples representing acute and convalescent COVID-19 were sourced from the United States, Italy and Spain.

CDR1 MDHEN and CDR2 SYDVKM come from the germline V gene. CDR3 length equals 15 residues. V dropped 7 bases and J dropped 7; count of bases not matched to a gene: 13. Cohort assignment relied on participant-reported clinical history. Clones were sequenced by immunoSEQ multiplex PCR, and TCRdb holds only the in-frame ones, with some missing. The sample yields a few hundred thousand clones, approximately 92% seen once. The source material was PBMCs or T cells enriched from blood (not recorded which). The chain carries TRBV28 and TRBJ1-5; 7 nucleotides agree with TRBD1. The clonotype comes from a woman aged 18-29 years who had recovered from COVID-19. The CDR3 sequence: CASTTDGTAQQPQHF. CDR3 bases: TGTGCCAGCACGACGGACGGGACAGCGCAACAGCCCCAGCATTTT.